These 14 T cell receptor beta chains came from one sample sequenced in a study of blood T cell repertoires in COVID-19 (dated by TCRdb to about 2020). Receptor amplification or capture employed the immunoSEQ multiplex PCR assay. As stored in TCRdb, this immuneACCESS dataset retains in-frame rearrangements with V and J assigned. A fraction of the clones does not appear; measured against another copy, unresolved V genes explain less than half of the discrepancy, and the remainder lacks a known reason. The sample records hundreds of thousands of clones, 90% of which are singletons. Clones ranked in the top ten supply 1.5% to 2% of the sample. The sample consisted of PBMCs or T cells enriched from blood (not recorded which). The receptors derive from a woman between 18 and 30 years old with acute COVID-19.

The V gene is TRBV14, the J gene TRBJ2-7; TRBD2 might be the D (6 bases). The V and J ends lost 1 base and 2 bases respectively, with 18 bases between them. The CDR3 runs 17 residues. The germline V gene has CDR1 SGHDN and CDR2 FVKESK. CDR3 region: CASSQVRGASAAYEQYF. In nucleotides, the CDR3 is TGTGCCAGCAGCCAAGTACGAGGGGCTAGCGCAGCCTACGAGCAGTACTTC.

The gene calls are TRBV4-1 and TRBJ1-1, with 7 bases fitting TRBD1. The CDR3 length is 11 residues. V gave up 5 bases and J gave up 10 bases; unmatched junction bases: 4. The germline CDR1 and CDR2 sequences are MGHRA and YSYEKL. The CDR3 loop is CASSTTGVAFF. The CDR3 DNA is TGCGCCAGCAGCACCACAGGGGTAGCTTTCTTT.

Of note for this clone: A read error may account for a junction end that differs from germline. The V call is TRBV9, the J call TRBJ2-7; D is possibly TRBD1 (6 bases). The CDR3 loop spans 15 amino acids. Looked up from germline, CDR1 is SGDLS and CDR2 is YYNGEE. CDR3 in amino acids: CASSVGQGSSHEQYF. CDR3 coding DNA: TGTGCCAGCAGCGTAGGGCAGGGGAGCTCCCACGAGCAGTACTTC.

The CDR3 loop reads CASSSSGRAPNTGELFF. The CDR3 DNA reads TGTGCCAGCAGTTCCAGCGGGAGGGCCCCGAACACCGGGGAGCTGTTTTTT. This chain connects TRBV2 to TRBJ2-2; 10 bases are shared with TRBD2. With 5 bases clipped from V and 0 bases from J, the junction kept 6 bases outside the gene matches. In germline, CDR1 is SNHLY, CDR2 FYNNEI. The CDR3 sequence is 17 residues long.

The chain links TRBV5-4 to TRBJ1-2, with TRBD1 identical over 11 bases. This CDR3 has 15 residues. Germline trimming cut 2 bases from V and 6 bases from J; bases unmatched to any gene: 6. The germline V gene has CDR1 SGHNT and CDR2 YYREEE (reference sequence). The CDR3 sequence: CASSLLGQGANGYTF. For the CDR3, the DNA is TGTGCCAGCAGCTTACTAGGACAGGGGGCGAATGGCTACACCTTC.

CDR3: CASSHPGGGEKLFF. CDR3 bases: TGTGCCAGCAGCCACCCAGGGGGCGGGGAAAAACTGTTTTTT. This chain connects TRBV14 to TRBJ1-4, with 8 bases fitting TRBD1. The CDR3 contains 14 residues. The germline V gene encodes CDR1 SGHDN and CDR2 FVKESK. With V trimmed by 3 bases and J by 8 bases, 5 bases remained unmatched.

This clone was observed a single time. The V gene is TRBV18, the J gene TRBJ2-3; D remains ambiguous. The CDR3 extends over 14 amino acids. Germline CDR1 reads KGHSH; CDR2 reads LQKENI. Trimming took 3 bases from V and 2 from J, leaving 9 bases between them. This CDR3 is CASSPQANTDTQYF. The CDR3 DNA is TGTGCCAGCTCACCCCAGGCGAACACAGATACGCAGTATTTT.

The chain carries TRBV28 and TRBJ1-1, with D perhaps TRBD1 (6 bases). V was clipped by 7 bases and J by 4 bases, with 10 bases between them. Germline lookup yields CDR1 MDHEN and CDR2 SYDVKM. The CDR3 extends over 12 amino acids. In DNA, the CDR3 is TGTGCCAGCACAAACAGGGTCACTGAAGCTTTCTTT. Translation gives CASTNRVTEAFF.

This clone was seen just once. The chain couples TRBV6-6 to TRBJ1-5, with TRBD1 as a possible D gene (5 bases). The CDR3 spans 15 residues. CDR1 is MNHNY, CDR2 SVGAGI, per germline (reference sequence). V lost 8 bases and J lost 2, with 16 bases in between. The CDR3 DNA reads TGTGCCAGCCTACAGGTTACGGGGGGCAATCAGCCCCAGCATTTT. Translation: CASLQVTGGNQPQHF.

This chain connects TRBV6-5 to TRBJ2-7, with 7 bases lining up with TRBD2. Per germline, CDR1 MNHEY and CDR2 SVGAGI. The CDR3 extends over 15 amino acids. With V trimmed by 2 bases and J by 2 bases, 6 bases remained unmatched. This CDR3 reads CASSYASGLPYEQYF. Here the CDR3 DNA reads TGTGCCAGCAGTTACGCTAGCGGCCTACCCTACGAGCAGTACTTC.

The chain couples TRBV2 to TRBJ1-2; TRBD1 aligns across 10 bases. CDR3 length: 15 residues. Trimming removed 5 bases from V and 4 bases from J; junction bases left unmatched: 7. Per the germline V gene, CDR1 is SNHLY and CDR2 is FYNNEI. This CDR3 reads CASSSRDRGFYGYTF. As DNA, the CDR3 is TGTGCCAGCAGTTCCCGGGACAGGGGATTCTATGGCTACACCTTC.

This rearrangement joins TRBV2 to TRBJ1-2; 9 bases are shared with TRBD1. Germline CDR1 SNHLY, CDR2 FYNNEI. CDR3 length equals 15 residues. Trimming cost V 2 bases and J 4 bases; bases outside gene matches: 5. CDR3 sequence: CASSETGGKLYGYTF. As DNA, the CDR3 is TGTGCCAGCAGTGAAACAGGGGGCAAGCTCTATGGCTACACCTTC.

J is TRBJ1-4 and V is TRBV4-1; D gene ambiguous. V was shortened by 5 bases and J by 0 bases, with 19 bases between the two germline ends. The germline CDR1 and CDR2 sequences are MGHRA and YSYEKL. The CDR3 is 18 residues long. The CDR3 DNA sequence: TGCGCCAGCAGCTTCGGAGGAGACCGGGCCACAACTAATGAAAAACTGTTTTTT. Encoded protein: CASSFGGDRATTNEKLFF.

V usage is TRBV7-2 and J usage is TRBJ1-1; D uncertain. V was clipped by 1 base and J by 6 bases, with 12 bases between them. The CDR3 extends over 14 amino acids. CDR1 SGHTA and CDR2 FQGNSA come from the germline V gene. This CDR3 is CASSLGGGGPEAFF. CDR3 sequence (DNA): TGTGCCAGCAGCTTAGGGGGAGGCGGGCCTGAAGCTTTCTTT. The complete variable domain, with remaining parts taken from reference TRBV7-2 and TRBJ1-1, reads GAGVSQSPSNKVTEKGKDVELRCDPISGHTALYWYRQSLGQGLEFLIYFQGNSAPDKSGLPSDRFSAERTGGSVSTLTIQRTQQEDSAVYLCASSLGGGGPEAFFGQGTRLTVV.